Below, 9 T cell receptor beta chains from the same sample are listed, as sequenced in a study of Graves' ophthalmopathy and Graves' hyperthyroidism. TCR beta CDR3 regions were amplified from RNA transcripts. RT-PCR in the first round used HTBI primers; a second-round multiplex PCR followed. TCRdb ran MiXCR on the multiplex PCR reads and lists one entry per CDR3 protein. The table shows about 180,000 distinct CDR3 sequences, with approximately 38% occurring only once. Sequenced sample: peripheral blood. The source of these receptors is a woman aged 35 to 49 with Graves' ophthalmopathy.

This clonotype was observed at least ten times. The J gene is TRBJ1-2, the V gene TRBV12-3 or TRBV12-4, with D possibly TRBD1 on 5 matching bases. The CDR3 has 12 residues. Trimming took off 5 bases at V and 7 bases at J, with 11 bases between the two ends. This chain's CDR3 is CASSQHTGGYTF. The CDR3 DNA reads as TGTGCCAGCAGTCAACATACAGGTGGCTACACCTTC.

The chain combines TRBV6-1 with TRBJ1-1, with unresolved D. The CDR3 has 16 amino acids. The V gene's germline CDR1 is MNHNS and CDR2 SASEGT. V shed 7 bases and J shed 1 base, with 19 bases lying between them. DNA of the CDR3: TGTGCCAGCACCAATTACCTCTTGGCCGAGAACACTGAAGCTTTCTTT. Translation gives CASTNYLLAENTEAFF.

The V and J genes are TRBV10-3 and TRBJ2-4, with no clear D. Trimming removed 0 bases from V and 9 bases from J, with 6 bases in between. CDR1 ENHRY and CDR2 SYGVKD come from the germline V gene. CDR3 length equals 12 residues. The CDR3 DNA follows: TGTGCCATCAGTGAGTCTGGAGCCATTCAGTACTTC. As protein: CAISESGAIQYF.

Only one count was recorded for this clonotype. The J gene is TRBJ1-1, the V gene TRBV28, with TRBD1 matching 7 bases. V trimming: 5 bases; J trimming: 1 base; junction bases outside the gene matches: 10. There are 16 residues in the CDR3. Germline V CDR1 and CDR2: MDHEN, SYDVKM. CDR3 coding DNA: TGTGCCAGCAGTCCCTCCCCGGGACAGCAGAACACTGAAGCTTTCTTT. Protein: CASSPSPGQQNTEAFF. The whole variable domain, filled in from reference TRBV28 and TRBJ1-1, reads DVKVTQSSRYLVKRTGEKVFLECVQDMDHENMFWYRQDPGLGLRLIYFSYDVKMKEKGDIPEGYSVSREKKERFSLILESASTNQTSMYLCASSPSPGQQNTEAFFGQGTRLTVV.

This clonotype was counted many times. The chain combines TRBV7-2 with TRBJ1-2; perhaps TRBD1 as D (5 bases). Germline values: CDR1 SGHTA, CDR2 FQGNSA. Trimming took off 4 bases at V and 0 bases at J, with 6 bases between the two ends. This CDR3 has 13 residues. CDR3 in DNA: TGTGCCAGCAGCTCGGGACCTAACTATGGCTACACCTTC. Encoded protein: CASSSGPNYGYTF. Full variable domain (rest looked up from reference TRBV7-2 and TRBJ1-2): GAGVSQSPSNKVTEKGKDVELRCDPISGHTALYWYRQSLGQGLEFLIYFQGNSAPDKSGLPSDRFSAERTGGSVSTLTIQRTQQEDSAVYLCASSSGPNYGYTFGSGTRLTVV.

The chain has TRBV6-2 or TRBV6-3 and TRBJ2-7; weak D call: TRBD1 (5 bases). Germline V lookup: CDR1 MNHEY, CDR2 SVGEGT. Trimming took off 2 bases at V and 12 bases at J, with 17 bases between the two ends. The CDR3 loop spans 13 amino acids. The CDR3 sequence is CASSYTGTPWGYF. The CDR3 coding sequence is TGTGCCAGCAGTTACACAGGAACGCCTTGGGGGTACTTC.

The rearrangement links TRBV6-2 or TRBV6-3 to TRBJ2-7, with 8 nucleotides matching TRBD1. This CDR3 contains 13 residues. The V gene end was trimmed by 6 bases and the J gene end by 4 bases; junction bases not matched to a gene: 5. Germline CDR1 reads MNHEY; CDR2 reads SVGEGT. The CDR3 DNA is TGTGCCAGCAGCCCCGGGACAGGATACGAGCAGTACTTC. Translation gives CASSPGTGYEQYF.

The sample holds many counts of this clonotype. The V gene is TRBV14, the J gene TRBJ1-6; the D gene is possibly TRBD1 (6 bases). Germline V gene sequence: CDR1 SGHDN, CDR2 FVKESK. CDR3 length: 17 amino acids. The V gene lost 6 bases and the J gene lost 0 bases, with 15 bases spanning the gap. Here the CDR3 reads CASSPPGASSYNSPLHF. Written as DNA, the CDR3 is TGTGCCAGCAGTCCCCCGGGGGCTAGCTCCTATAATTCACCCCTCCACTTT.

In its sample, this clonotype was seen many times. Relative to the germline gene, one junction end is altered; a read error may explain this. The CDR3 reads CASSLRGGAVMNTEASF. In DNA form, the CDR3 reads TGTGCCAGCAGCTTACGGGGGGGCGCGGTCATGAACACTGAAGCTTCCTTT. V is TRBV11-2 and J is TRBJ1-1, with D possibly TRBD1 on 6 matching bases. Germline V lookup: CDR1 SGHAT, CDR2 FQNNGV. This CDR3 is built from 17 residues.